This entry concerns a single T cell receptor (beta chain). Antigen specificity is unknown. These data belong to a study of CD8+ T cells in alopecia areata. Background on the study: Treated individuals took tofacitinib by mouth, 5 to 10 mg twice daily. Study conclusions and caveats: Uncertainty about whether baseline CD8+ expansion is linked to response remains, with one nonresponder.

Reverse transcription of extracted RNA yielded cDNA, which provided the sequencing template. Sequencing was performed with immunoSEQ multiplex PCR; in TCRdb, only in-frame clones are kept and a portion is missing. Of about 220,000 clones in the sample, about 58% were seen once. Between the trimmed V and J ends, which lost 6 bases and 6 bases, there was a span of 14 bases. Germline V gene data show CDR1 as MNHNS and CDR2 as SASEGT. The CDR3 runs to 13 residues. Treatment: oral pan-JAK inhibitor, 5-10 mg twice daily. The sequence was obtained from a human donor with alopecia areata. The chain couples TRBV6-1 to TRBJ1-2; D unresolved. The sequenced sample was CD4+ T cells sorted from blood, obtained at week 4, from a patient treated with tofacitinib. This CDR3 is CASSPVGADGYTF. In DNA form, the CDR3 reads TGTGCCAGCAGCCCGGTTGGCGCAGATGGCTACACCTTC.